Sequencing of this T cell receptor beta chain was carried out in a study of sequential checkpoint blockade in melanoma. Measured with immunoSEQ multiplex PCR; TCRdb has only the in-frame clones, and not every one. This table has 25,000 to 30,000 clones, 70% to 80% appearing once. J gave up 7 bases and V 4 bases, and 6 bases lay outside the gene matches. This CDR3 is 15 amino acids long. Germline-derived CDR1 and CDR2 are MNHNS and SASEGT. Regarding treatment: randomized to nivolumab then ipilimumab (arm A) or the reverse (arm B). The chain carries TRBV6-1 and TRBJ2-7, with 14 bases that match TRBD2. This sequence originates from a human donor with melanoma. The sample was CD8+ T cells sorted from blood (inferred from file names), taken from a patient given nivolumab and ipilimumab in sequence. The CDR3 coding sequence is TGTGCCAGCAGTGCGACTAGCGGGAGGGCTCGTGAGCAGTACTTC. Protein sequence: CASSATSGRAREQYF.